The clone carrying this T cell receptor (beta chain) was counted many times. Its target is not known. Documented time point: persistent/refractory GD, antithyroid drugs over 5 years with positive TRAb. PBMC-extracted RNA yielded the TCR library. A blood draw put around 9 milliliters of peripheral blood into EDTA tubes. This sample was taken from a study of regulatory T cells in long-lasting Graves disease. The study's findings and limits: Persistent Graves' disease cases displayed lower TCR diversity than newly diagnosed ones.

V trimming: 6 bases; J trimming: 3 bases; junction bases outside the gene matches: 7. The CDR3 sequence is 15 residues long. Germline CDR1 and CDR2: MNHEY and SMNVEV (reference sequence). The TCR beta library used iRepertoire HTBI primers with Arm-PCR amplification of CDR3. TCRdb re-called the multiplex PCR reads with MiXCR, one entry per CDR3 protein. The sample has over 250,000 distinct CDR3 sequences, roughly 21% seen once. The chain is built from TRBV27 and TRBJ2-7; 11 bases agree with TRBD2. The origin of this receptor is a female donor with Graves disease. The sample in question was peripheral blood mononuclear cells (PBMCs), obtained when the disease was refractory, from a patient treated with antithyroid drugs. The CDR3 nucleotides are TGTGCCAGCAGCCTAGGGACTAGCGGTTTCTACGAGCAGTACTTC. Translated, it gives CASSLGTSGFYEQYF.